The present entry profiles one T cell receptor (beta chain) with its context. As yet, its antigen is unknown. Patients counted as stable if ophthalmopathy did not develop within 18 months. Those patients with uncontrolled infection, other autoimmune disease, pregnancy or lactation were excluded. The sample comes from a study of T cells in Graves' hyperthyroidism and ophthalmopathy. Study-level results: Ophthalmopathy was predicted by the model a median of 6.5 months ahead of onset.

TCR beta CDR3 regions were amplified from RNA transcripts. Primed by the HTBI set, a first-round RT-PCR was run on the TCR CDR3. TCRdb re-derived calls from the multiplex PCR reads in MiXCR, one entry per CDR3 protein. The table shows approximately 98,000 distinct CDR3 sequences, with around 40% occurring only once. The CDR3 contains 14 residues. V was trimmed by 6 bases and J by 13 bases, leaving 24 bases between them. Germline-derived CDR1 and CDR2 are ENHRY and SYGVKD. The sequence was obtained from a woman in her thirties with Graves' hyperthyroidism. V and J are TRBV10-3 and TRBJ1-1; the D gene is possibly TRBD1 (5 bases). Sequencing used peripheral blood or thyroid tissue (not recorded which). CDR3 sequence: CAIRAVEGYSGYFF. As DNA, the CDR3 is TGTGCCATCAGGGCCGTAGAGGGGTACTCTGGATATTTCTTT.